This T cell receptor (beta chain) was documented in a study of T cell changes during pregnancy in multiple sclerosis. Germline values: CDR1 MNHEY, CDR2 SMNVEV (reference sequence). The V segment lost 5 bases and the J segment 3 bases; nucleotides outside the gene matches: 13. This CDR3 contains 17 residues. Some clones are missing from TCRdb's copy, which holds only in-frame ones; the method was immunoSEQ multiplex PCR. This table has around 20,000 clones, approximately 90% appearing once. The starting material was CD4+ T cells from peripheral blood mononuclear cells, obtained in the first trimester of pregnancy. The sequence was collected from a female donor in good health, enrolled as a control in a pregnancy study. V gene TRBV27 combines with J gene TRBJ2-3; 8 nucleotides line up with TRBD1. The CDR3 nucleotides are TGTGCCAGCAGTCTCTACCGGACAGGGAGGTTAACAGATACGCAGTATTTT. Translated, it gives CASSLYRTGRLTDTQYF.